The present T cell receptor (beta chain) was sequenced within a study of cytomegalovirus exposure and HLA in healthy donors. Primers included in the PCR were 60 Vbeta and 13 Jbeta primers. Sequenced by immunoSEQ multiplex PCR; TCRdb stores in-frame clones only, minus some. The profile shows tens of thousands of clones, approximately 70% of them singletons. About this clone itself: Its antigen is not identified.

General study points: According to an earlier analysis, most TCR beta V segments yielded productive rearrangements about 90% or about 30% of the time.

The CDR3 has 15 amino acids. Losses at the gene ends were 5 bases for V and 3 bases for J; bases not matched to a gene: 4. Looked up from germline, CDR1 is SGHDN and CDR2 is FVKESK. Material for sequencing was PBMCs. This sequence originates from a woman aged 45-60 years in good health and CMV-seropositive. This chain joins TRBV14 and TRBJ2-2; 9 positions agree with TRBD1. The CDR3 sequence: CASSSGTGHTGELFF. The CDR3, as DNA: TGTGCCAGCAGCTCCGGGACAGGGCACACCGGGGAGCTGTTTTTT.